These 19 T cell receptor beta chains came from one sample sequenced in a study of cytomegalovirus exposure and HLA in healthy donors. Primers: 60 Vbeta forward and 13 Jbeta reverse. Assay used: immunoSEQ multiplex PCR; TCRdb lists only in-frame clones, some missing. The table has some 120,000 clones, around 80% seen once. Input material: PBMCs. The receptor set was obtained from a man in his forties or fifties in good health and CMV-seronegative.

CDR3 sequence: CASSVGRAPGEQYF. The CDR3 DNA follows: TGTGCCAGCAGCGTAGGACGGGCCCCGGGGGAGCAGTACTTC. V and J are TRBV9 and TRBJ2-7; D possibly corresponds to TRBD2 (5 bases). Germline V gene lookup returns CDR1 SGDLS and CDR2 YYNGEE. V lost 0 bases to trimming and J lost 7 bases, with 14 bases between them. This CDR3 spans 14 amino acids.

Only a few counts were recorded for this clone. The V and J genes are TRBV4-3 and TRBJ2-1; possibly TRBD1 for D (6 bases). Germline V gene data show CDR1 as LGHNA and CDR2 as YSLEER. V was shortened by 0 bases and J by 5 bases, with 11 bases between the two germline ends. The CDR3 consists of 15 residues. The CDR3 DNA sequence: TGCGCCAGCAGCCAAGAAGGGGGACGGGACAATGAGCAGTTCTTC. Translation gives CASSQEGGRDNEQFF.

This chain uses TRBV11-2 with TRBJ2-3, with D perhaps matching TRBD1 (5 bases). The CDR3 has 13 residues. With 2 bases removed from V and 8 bases from J, the gap between germline ends came to 11 bases. CDR1 and CDR2 (germline): SGHAT, FQNNGV. This chain's CDR3 is CASSLFPQGTQYF. CDR3 coding DNA: TGTGCCAGCAGCTTATTCCCCCAGGGTACGCAGTATTTT.

The chain is built from TRBV5-1 and TRBJ2-2; 10 bases are shared with TRBD2. The ends lost 3 bases at V and 1 base at J; junction bases unmatched: 9. The CDR3 loop spans 18 amino acids. Germline V CDR1 and CDR2: SGHRS, YFSETQ. The DNA of the CDR3 is TGCGCCAGCAGCTATTCCGGGGCTAGCGGGAGGAACACCGGGGAGCTGTTTTTT. Encoded protein: CASSYSGASGRNTGELFF.

V gene TRBV6-1 combines with J gene TRBJ2-1; 8 bases are a match to TRBD2. Trimming took 5 bases from V and 8 from J; bases not matched to a gene: 8. This CDR3 contains 14 residues. CDR1 and CDR2 from the germline V gene are MNHNS and SASEGT. The CDR3 DNA reads TGTGCCAGCAGTCCGGGACTAGGGATTTATGAGCAGTTCTTC. Residues: CASSPGLGIYEQFF.

The rearrangement uses TRBV19 and TRBJ2-7; a possible D gene is TRBD1 (5 bases). There are 16 residues in the CDR3. Germline loops: CDR1 LNHDA, CDR2 SQIVND (reference sequence). The V end was cut by 2 bases, the J end by 6 bases, with 20 bases between. This CDR3 is CASSISGRENDCEQYF. The CDR3 nucleotides are TGTGCCAGTAGTATATCCGGCAGGGAAAACGATTGCGAGCAGTACTTC.

J is TRBJ2-6 and V is TRBV5-1; 12 bases are shared with TRBD1. The CDR3 runs to 20 residues. The V gene's germline CDR1 is SGHRS and CDR2 YFSETQ. Germline trimming cut 6 bases from V and 4 bases from J; bases unmatched to any gene: 17. CDR3: CASTKSVPGQGARGANVLTF. Here the CDR3 DNA reads TGCGCCAGCACAAAATCGGTCCCGGGACAGGGGGCCAGAGGGGCCAACGTCCTGACTTTC.

The chain recombines TRBV4-3 with TRBJ2-5; 12 positions agree with TRBD2. Germline CDR1 is LGHNA and CDR2 is YSLEER. The CDR3 spans 16 residues. After removal of 1 base from V and 5 bases from J, the junction contained 5 bases not matched to a gene. The DNA for the CDR3 is TGCGCCAGCAGCCAAGGACTAGCGGGAGATGTGGAGACCCAGTACTTC. It translates to CASSQGLAGDVETQYF.

The J gene is TRBJ1-2, the V gene TRBV6-1, with D unresolved. V was clipped by 5 bases and J by 3 bases, with 16 bases between them. This CDR3 has 15 amino acids. The V gene's germline CDR1 is MNHNS and CDR2 SASEGT. CDR3 in amino acids: CASSRAKVGDYGYTF. The CDR3 bases are TGTGCCAGCAGTAGGGCGAAGGTCGGGGACTATGGCTACACCTTC.

This clone was recorded a few times. The chain joins TRBV7-2 to TRBJ2-1; perhaps TRBD2 as D (5 bases). The germline gives CDR1 SGHTA, CDR2 FQGNSA. V was clipped by 0 bases and J by 0 bases, with 12 bases between them. The CDR3 covers 17 residues. The CDR3 loop is CASSLAMGAGSYNEQFF. The DNA of the CDR3 is TGTGCCAGCAGCTTAGCGATGGGAGCTGGCTCCTACAATGAGCAGTTCTTC.

The rearrangement uses TRBV28 and TRBJ2-5; D perhaps matches TRBD1 (6 bases). The last part of the DNA fits TRBJ2-7 better; the J call may be wrong. The CDR3 has 15 residues. Germline CDR1 MDHEN, CDR2 SYDVKM. The CDR3 here is CASGAGAGRTYEQYF. CDR3 DNA sequence: TGTGCCAGCGGGGCAGGGGCAGGGAGAACGTACGAGCAGTACTTC.

The V call is TRBV27, the J call TRBJ1-2; D is ambiguous. The length of the CDR3 is 16 residues. Germline CDR1 and CDR2: MNHEY and SMNVEV (reference sequence). V was shortened by 3 bases and J by 2 bases, with 16 bases between the two germline ends. CDR3 DNA: TGTGCCAGCAGTTTGGGAGGAGGGATGGGGAACTATGGCTACACCTTC. The encoded protein is CASSLGGGMGNYGYTF.

For the CDR3, the DNA is TGTGCCAGTCTCGGACAGGGGTTCACTGAAGCTTTCTTT. This codes for CASLGQGFTEAFF. V gene TRBV19 combines with J gene TRBJ1-1, with 9 bases identical to TRBD1. Germline-derived CDR1 and CDR2 are LNHDA and SQIVND (reference sequence). The V and J ends lost 8 bases and 4 bases, in that order; junction bases with no gene match: 5. There are 13 residues in the CDR3.

The chain carries TRBV30 and TRBJ2-1; no reliable D call. CDR3 length: 11 amino acids. Per germline, CDR1 GTSNPN and CDR2 SVGIG (reference sequence). Between the trimmed V and J ends, which lost 0 bases and 8 bases, there was a span of 5 bases. The CDR3 DNA reads as TGTGCCTGGAGTGTACTTTATGAGCAGTTCTTC. It is translated as CAWSVLYEQFF. Based on the CDR3 plus reference TRBV30 and TRBJ2-1, the full variable domain is SQTIHQWPATLVQPVGSPLSLECTVEGTSNPNLYWYRQAAGRGLQLLFYSVGIGQISSEVPQNLSASRPQDRQFILSSKKLLLSDSGFYLCAWSVLYEQFFGPGTRLTVL.

J is TRBJ1-4 and V is TRBV27; 7 bases map to TRBD1. The V segment lost 4 bases and the J segment 4 bases; nucleotides outside the gene matches: 6. The CDR3 length is 15 residues. Germline lookup yields CDR1 MNHEY and CDR2 SMNVEV (reference sequence). Written as DNA, the CDR3 is TGTGCCAGCAGTTCCACAGGGGTCGGTAATGAAAAACTGTTTTTT. This codes for CASSSTGVGNEKLFF.

This clone has only a few counts. The chain is built from TRBV5-1 and TRBJ2-5; tentative D call: TRBD1 (6 bases). TRBJ2-7 explains the end of the DNA better; the J call may be wrong. Germline CDR1 SGHRS, CDR2 YFSETQ. The CDR3 runs 17 residues. This CDR3 reads CASSLSGLTGHSYEQYF. The CDR3 DNA reads as TGCGCCAGCAGCTTGAGTGGGCTAACAGGGCACTCCTACGAGCAGTACTTC.

The V and J genes are TRBV6-1 and TRBJ1-5; D remains unclear. The CDR3 consists of 15 residues. In germline, CDR1 is MNHNS, CDR2 SASEGT. V was cut by 4 bases and J by 1 base, with 11 bases left in between. This chain's CDR3 is CASSVGFGSNQPQHF. DNA of the CDR3: TGTGCCAGCAGTGTTGGTTTTGGCAGCAATCAGCCCCAGCATTTT.

The chain is built from TRBV19 and TRBJ2-7; 8 bases are a match to TRBD2. V shed 5 bases, J shed 6 bases, and the junction held 6 bases outside the gene matches. The CDR3 spans 13 residues. Germline CDR1 and CDR2: LNHDA and SQIVND (reference sequence). The DNA of the CDR3 is TGTGCCAGTAGTCCCGGGAGGGCAGGCGAGCAGTACTTC. Translation gives CASSPGRAGEQYF.

The rearrangement links TRBV30 to TRBJ1-1, with 9 bases fitting TRBD1. There are 12 residues in the CDR3. Germline V gene lookup returns CDR1 GTSNPN and CDR2 SVGIG (reference sequence). V was pared by 7 bases and J by 6 bases, with 6 bases of the junction left unmatched. In DNA, the CDR3 is TGTGCCTCGTACAGGGGGCCACCTGAAGCTTTCTTT. Translating gives CASYRGPPEAFF.